These 26 T cell receptor beta chains were sequenced from one sample in a study of T cell responses to AZD1222 COVID-19 vaccine. Using immunoSEQ multiplex PCR, the repertoire was profiled, and TCRdb retains in-frame clones only, with some absent. The repertoire includes fewer than 120,000 clones, over 85% of them detected once, and roughly 15% sits in the top ten. Sequenced here: peripheral blood, sampled 28 days after the second AZD1222 dose. These receptors were taken from an adult who received the AZD1222 COVID-19 vaccine.

This chain uses TRBV3-1 (or the pseudogene TRBV3-2) with TRBJ2-7; 9 nucleotides match TRBD2. Germline V gene lookup returns CDR1 LGHDT and CDR2 YNNKEL (reference sequence). The junction had 14 bases not matched to a gene; V was cut back by 1 base and J by 4 bases. The CDR3 covers 18 residues. The CDR3 protein is CASSQVGVRRGGRYEQYF. The CDR3 DNA follows: TGTGCCAGCAGCCAAGTGGGGGTACGGCGGGGGGGCCGTTACGAGCAGTACTTC.

The chain joins TRBV11-3 to TRBJ2-1; 16 bases line up with TRBD2. Unmatched junction bases numbered 13, after V lost 7 bases and J lost 10 bases. CDR1 and CDR2 from the germline V gene are SGHNT and YENEEA. CDR3 length: 17 residues. The CDR3 sequence is CASTWALPGLAGGEQFF. CDR3 nucleotide sequence: TGTGCCAGCACCTGGGCCCTTCCGGGACTAGCGGGGGGGGAGCAGTTCTTC.

The chain carries TRBV30 and TRBJ2-7, with no clear D. This CDR3 region has 12 residues. CDR1 and CDR2 (germline): GTSNPN, SVGIG (reference sequence). The germline V and J ends were trimmed by 1 base and 3 bases, with 7 bases remaining between them. The CDR3 loop reads CAWSALSYEQYF. Here the CDR3 DNA reads TGTGCCTGGAGTGCCCTCAGCTACGAGCAGTACTTC. Full variable domain (outside the CDR3, taken from reference TRBV30 and TRBJ2-7): SQTIHQWPATLVQPVGSPLSLECTVEGTSNPNLYWYRQAAGRGLQLLFYSVGIGQISSEVPQNLSASRPQDRQFILSSKKLLLSDSGFYLCAWSALSYEQYFGPGTRLTVT.

This clone was found a few times. The chain links TRBV7-9 to TRBJ1-2; 7 nucleotides agree with TRBD1. Germline CDR1 SEHNR, CDR2 FQNEAQ (reference sequence). The length of the CDR3 is 17 residues. The J segment lost 3 bases and the V segment lost 5 bases, leaving 15 bases of the junction unmatched. CDR3 in DNA: TGTGCCAGCAGCAAGACGGGGACAGTGCGATACGACTATGGCTACACCTTC. Encoded protein: CASSKTGTVRYDYGYTF.

The chain joins TRBV4-1 to TRBJ1-2, with D unresolved. Germline-derived CDR1 and CDR2 are MGHRA and YSYEKL. Trimming removed 1 base at V and 4 bases at J, with 13 bases between. CDR3 length: 15 residues. The CDR3 is CASSQVQSRSYGYTF. The DNA for the CDR3 is TGCGCCAGCAGCCAAGTCCAGAGCCGCTCCTATGGCTACACCTTC.

This clone occurred a few times. The CDR3 DNA sequence: TGTGCCAGCAGCTTAAGGCAGGGAAACCCTGAAGCTTTCTTT. Translated, it gives CASSLRQGNPEAFF. The chain combines TRBV7-9 with TRBJ1-1, with a possible D match to TRBD1 (5 bases). The CDR3 has 14 residues. CDR1 and CDR2 from the germline V gene are SEHNR and FQNEAQ (reference sequence). V shed 2 bases and J shed 6 bases, with 13 bases lying between them.

The J gene is TRBJ1-3, the V gene TRBV7-3; 7 positions match TRBD1. CDR3 length: 15 amino acids. Germline loops: CDR1 SGHTA, CDR2 FQGTGA. Losses at the gene ends were 5 bases for V and 3 bases for J; bases not matched to a gene: 7. CDR3 in DNA: TGTGCCAGCAGCCCCCAGGGGGGTAGTGGAAACACCATATATTTT. Amino acid sequence: CASSPQGGSGNTIYF.

The V gene is TRBV11-3, the J gene TRBJ2-7; no clear D gene. The V and J ends lost 5 bases and 0 bases respectively, with 8 bases between them. This CDR3 has 13 amino acids. CDR1 SGHNT and CDR2 YENEEA come from the germline V gene. The CDR3 DNA follows: TGTGCCAGCAGCCCCCGCAGCTCCTACGAGCAGTACTTC. The encoded protein is CASSPRSSYEQYF.

The CDR3 bases are TGTGCCAGCAGCTCCCCCCCCGCAGGGTCTGGCTACACCTTC. This gives the protein CASSSPPAGSGYTF. V is TRBV5-4 and J is TRBJ1-2; possible D gene TRBD1, 5 bases. The CDR3 totals 14 residues. V dropped 3 bases and J dropped 7 bases, with 16 bases sitting between them. The V gene's germline CDR1 is SGHNT and CDR2 YYREEE (reference sequence).

The chain carries TRBV20-1 and TRBJ2-5; D is unresolved. Trimming stripped 3 bases from V and 2 bases from J, with 13 bases between. CDR3 size: 14 residues. Germline-derived CDR1 and CDR2 are DFQATT and SNEGSKA (reference sequence). CDR3 nucleotides: TGCAGTGCTAGTGTTGGAGCCCCACAAGAGACCCAGTACTTC. Its protein product is CSASVGAPQETQYF.

This clone was seen more than once but under ten times. The rearrangement joins TRBV5-6 to TRBJ1-2; 8 bases fit TRBD1. There are 15 residues in the CDR3. Germline-derived CDR1 and CDR2 are SGHDT and YYEEEE. Losses at the gene ends were 4 bases for V and 7 bases for J; bases not matched to a gene: 12. CDR3 in amino acids: CASSKRTGTGSGYTF. CDR3 nucleotide sequence: TGTGCCAGCAGCAAAAGAACCGGGACAGGATCTGGCTACACCTTC. Based on the CDR3 plus reference TRBV5-6 and TRBJ1-2, the full variable domain is DAGVTQSPTHLIKTRGQQVTLRCSPKSGHDTVSWYQQALGQGPQFIFQYYEEEERQRGNFPDRFSGHQFPNYSSELNVNALLLGDSALYLCASSKRTGTGSGYTFGSGTRLTVV.

This clone appeared a single time. V gene TRBV5-4 combines with J gene TRBJ1-3, with no clear D. The V end lost 1 base, the J end lost 1 base, and 6 bases lay between the germline ends. Germline CDR1 is SGHNT and CDR2 is YYREEE (reference sequence). This CDR3 spans 14 amino acids. CDR3 region: CASSLLGSGNTIYF. CDR3 coding DNA: TGTGCCAGCAGCTTGTTGGGATCTGGAAACACCATATATTTT.

CDR3 in DNA: TGTGCCAGTAGGAACCGGGCTTCCAATCAGCCCCAGCATTTT. Translating it yields CASRNRASNQPQHF. J is TRBJ1-5 and V is TRBV19; D call uncertain. CDR3 length equals 14 residues. Trimming stripped 6 bases from V and 3 bases from J, with 12 bases between. Per the germline V gene, CDR1 is LNHDA and CDR2 is SQIVND (reference sequence).

The chain recombines TRBV12-3 or TRBV12-4 with TRBJ1-2; D not certain. The CDR3 is 13 residues long. Trimming removed 2 bases from V and 8 bases from J, with 12 bases in between. The CDR3 here is CASSLSTAGGYTF. The CDR3 DNA is TGTGCCAGCAGTTTAAGTACCGCGGGGGGCTACACCTTC.

About this clone itself: One junction end does not reproduce the germline sequence, and a read error may be involved. J is TRBJ1-2 and V is TRBV18; no clear D gene. CDR3 length: 13 amino acids. Germline assignment: CDR1 KGHSH and CDR2 LQKENI. The CDR3, as DNA: TGTGCCAGCTCGGCCGGGCCTAATTATGGCTACACCTTC. Translated: CASSAGPNYGYTF.

As to this clone: Different DNA sequences within this sample yield the same CDR3. The chain links TRBV28 to TRBJ1-5, with a weak D call TRBD1 (5 bases). Per germline, CDR1 MDHEN and CDR2 SYDVKM. The CDR3 consists of 13 residues. V dropped 8 bases and J dropped 2 bases, with 10 bases sitting between them. CDR3 DNA: TGTGCCAGCGGCAGGGAGGGCAATCAGCCCCAGCATTTT. Its protein is CASGREGNQPQHF.

The chain employs TRBV19 and TRBJ2-7, with D tentatively TRBD1 or TRBD2 (6 bases each). With 5 bases removed from V and 6 bases from J, the gap between germline ends came to 11 bases. The CDR3 extends over 12 amino acids. Germline V gene lookup returns CDR1 LNHDA and CDR2 SQIVND (reference sequence). For the CDR3, the DNA is TGTGCCAGTAGTTTTCCGGGGGCCGAGCAGTACTTC. As protein: CASSFPGAEQYF.

This clone occurred once. In DNA, the CDR3 is TGTGCCTGGACGGTTAGCACAGATACGCAGTATTTT. Translating it yields CAWTVSTDTQYF. V and J are TRBV30 and TRBJ2-3, with D unclear. The CDR3 loop spans 12 amino acids. CDR1 is GTSNPN, CDR2 SVGIG, per germline (reference sequence). Trimming removed 4 bases from V and 0 bases from J, with 5 bases in between. The whole variable domain, remainder taken from reference TRBV30 and TRBJ2-3, is SQTIHQWPATLVQPVGSPLSLECTVEGTSNPNLYWYRQAAGRGLQLLFYSVGIGQISSEVPQNLSASRPQDRQFILSSKKLLLSDSGFYLCAWTVSTDTQYFGPGTRLTVL.

This chain links TRBV9 with TRBJ1-2; 10 nucleotides agree with TRBD1. CDR1 and CDR2 from the germline V gene are SGDLS and YYNGEE. There are 14 residues in the CDR3. The ends lost 4 bases at V and 7 bases at J; junction bases unmatched: 7. DNA of the CDR3: TGTGCCAGCAGCTTCGGGACAGGGGTGGTTGGCTACACCTTC. Protein product: CASSFGTGVVGYTF.

The chain links TRBV19 to TRBJ2-7; TRBD2 matches at 11 bases. Germline assignment: CDR1 LNHDA and CDR2 SQIVND (reference sequence). This CDR3 is 15 amino acids long. V was pared by 4 bases and J by 2 bases, with 4 bases of the junction left unmatched. CDR3 nucleotide sequence: TGTGCCAGTAGTAGAACTAGCGGGGGAGCCTACGAGCAGTACTTC. Encoded protein: CASSRTSGGAYEQYF.

This clone was detected only a few times. The chain carries TRBV5-1 and TRBJ2-1; D might be TRBD2 (6 bases). The CDR3 is 14 residues long. Germline-derived CDR1 and CDR2 are SGHRS and YFSETQ. The V end was cut by 2 bases, the J end by 4 bases, with 10 bases between. The CDR3 reads CASSLRLDYNEQFF. In DNA form, the CDR3 reads TGCGCCAGCAGCTTACGACTAGATTACAATGAGCAGTTCTTC.

The V and J genes are TRBV5-1 and TRBJ2-1, with D possibly matching TRBD1 (6 bases). V was cut by 0 bases and J by 7 bases, with 11 bases left in between. The length of the CDR3 is 14 residues. Per germline, CDR1 SGHRS and CDR2 YFSETQ. The CDR3 sequence is CASSLESGTNEQFF. The CDR3 nucleotides are TGCGCCAGCAGCTTGGAGTCGGGGACAAATGAGCAGTTCTTC.

The chain carries TRBV7-8 and TRBJ2-3; D ambiguous. V gave up 1 base and J gave up 2 bases, with 13 bases separating them. There are 16 residues in the CDR3. CDR1 and CDR2 from the germline V gene are SGHVS and FQNEAQ. The CDR3, as DNA: TGTGCCAGCAGCTTAGTCTTAACAGAACTCACAGATACGCAGTATTTT. Amino acid sequence: CASSLVLTELTDTQYF.

The V gene is TRBV18, the J gene TRBJ1-2; 9 nucleotides match TRBD1. CDR3 length: 18 residues. The V gene end was trimmed by 2 bases and the J gene end by 1 base; junction bases not matched to a gene: 11. Germline-derived CDR1 and CDR2 are KGHSH and LQKENI. The CDR3 here is CASSPFGTGSGGNYGYTF. The DNA for the CDR3 is TGTGCCAGCTCACCATTCGGGACAGGGAGTGGCGGTAACTATGGCTACACCTTC. The full variable domain, in which reference TRBV18 and TRBJ1-2 provide the parts outside the CDR3, is NAGVMQNPRHLVRRRGQEARLRCSPMKGHSHVYWYRQLPEEGLKFMVYLQKENIIDESGMPKERFSAEFPKEGPSILRIQQVVRGDSAAYFCASSPFGTGSGGNYGYTFGSGTRLTVV.

V and J are TRBV5-1 and TRBJ2-2; D unresolved. This CDR3 is built from 16 residues. CDR1 is SGHRS, CDR2 YFSETQ, per germline. Between the trimmed V and J ends, which lost 2 bases and 1 base, there was a span of 12 bases. The CDR3 spells CASSFEPIRNTGELFF. The CDR3 DNA follows: TGCGCCAGCAGCTTCGAACCGATACGGAACACCGGGGAGCTGTTTTTT.

CDR3 coding DNA: TGTGCCAGCAGCGAAGGGGCGGGGGTAACAGATACGCAGTATTTT. This codes for CASSEGAGVTDTQYF. This chain links TRBV3-1 (or the pseudogene TRBV3-2) with TRBJ2-3; 7 bases align to TRBD2. Germline CDR1 reads LGHDT; CDR2 reads YNNKEL (reference sequence). Unmatched junction bases numbered 8, after V lost 5 bases and J lost 3 bases. There are 15 residues in the CDR3.